Below, 10 T cell receptor beta chains from the same sample are listed, as sequenced in a study of response to subunit inactivated influenza vaccine. MiXCR was run by TCRdb on the RT-PCR reads, yielding one entry per CDR3 protein. The repertoire holds approximately 700,000 distinct CDR3 sequences, with approximately 14% as singletons. The sequencing here drew on PBMCs from blood, taken less than 15 days before vaccination. These receptor sequences come from a man between 50 and 59 years old who received an inactivated influenza vaccine.

This clonotype was recorded at least ten times. The chain recombines TRBV5-1 with TRBJ2-2; D possibly corresponds to TRBD1 (5 bases). Germline loops: CDR1 SGHRS, CDR2 YFSETQ. V was trimmed by 5 bases and J by 3 bases, leaving 11 bases between them. CDR3 size: 14 residues. The CDR3 DNA reads as TGCGCCAGCAGTGTCAGGGCAGACACCGGGGAGCTGTTTTTT. This codes for CASSVRADTGELFF.

The V and J genes are TRBV5-1 and TRBJ2-1; 10 bases are a match to TRBD2. Trimming removed 6 bases from V and 8 bases from J; junction bases left unmatched: 5. The CDR3 spans 13 residues. Germline CDR1 SGHRS, CDR2 YFSETQ. CDR3 in DNA: TGCGCCAGCAAAGCGGGAGGGGTGGATGAGCAGTTCTTC. Protein: CASKAGGVDEQFF.

This clonotype was found a few times. The chain carries TRBV18 and TRBJ1-2, with a weak D call TRBD1 (6 bases). The germline V gene encodes CDR1 KGHSH and CDR2 LQKENI. Trimming shortened V by 0 bases and J by 8 bases, and 10 bases separated the two germline ends. The CDR3 length is 13 residues. In DNA form, the CDR3 reads TGTGCCAGCTCACCACCTGCAGGGGTAGGCTACACCTTC. Translating it yields CASSPPAGVGYTF.

The rearrangement uses TRBV12-3 or TRBV12-4 and TRBJ2-6, with D uncertain. Trimming left V 1 base short and J 4 bases short, with 8 bases between. The CDR3 length is 15 residues. CDR3 coding DNA: TGTGCCAGCAGTTTAGGTAGTGCGGGGGCCAACGTCCTGACTTTC. Protein: CASSLGSAGANVLTF.

The V and J genes are TRBV12-3 or TRBV12-4 and TRBJ1-4; D might be TRBD1 (5 bases). The CDR3 is 15 residues long. Trimming left V 2 bases short and J 1 base short, with 8 bases between. The CDR3 region is CASSLWGVTNEKLFF. In DNA, the CDR3 is TGTGCCAGCAGTTTATGGGGGGTAACTAATGAAAAACTGTTTTTT.

CDR3 region: CASSLLRLAGPSTDTQYF. The CDR3 DNA reads TGTGCCAGCAGCCTCCTCCGGCTAGCGGGACCCAGCACAGATACGCAGTATTTT. The J gene is TRBJ2-3, the V gene TRBV11-2, with TRBD2 matching 9 bases. The CDR3 spans 18 residues. The V and J ends lost 5 bases and 0 bases, in that order; junction bases with no gene match: 12. Per the germline V gene, CDR1 is SGHAT and CDR2 is FQNNGV.

A few counts support this clonotype. The chain carries TRBV29-1 and TRBJ2-7; possibly TRBD2 for D (6 bases). V lost 5 bases to trimming and J lost 1 base, with 18 bases between them. Germline V CDR1 and CDR2: SQVTM, ANQGSEA. There are 15 residues in the CDR3. CDR3 protein: CSVWGGQGASYEQYF. CDR3 DNA sequence: TGCAGCGTTTGGGGAGGCCAGGGAGCATCCTACGAGCAGTACTTC.

This rearrangement joins TRBV2 to TRBJ2-1; D is unclear. Looked up from germline, CDR1 is SNHLY and CDR2 is FYNNEI. Trimming shortened V by 4 bases and J by 6 bases, and 10 bases separated the two germline ends. This CDR3 is 13 amino acids long. CDR3 region: CASSGPFSNEQFF. DNA for the CDR3: TGTGCCAGCAGTGGACCCTTTAGCAATGAGCAGTTCTTC.

There are many counts of this clonotype. The J gene is TRBJ1-5, the V gene TRBV4-2; D is uncertain. The CDR3 runs 14 residues. From germline, CDR1 is LGHNA and CDR2 YNFKEQ. The V gene lost 0 bases and the J gene lost 2 bases, with 5 bases spanning the gap. CDR3 loop: CASSQDRRNQPQHF. In nucleotides, the CDR3 is TGTGCCAGCAGCCAAGACAGGCGCAATCAGCCCCAGCATTTT.

CDR3: CSVEERGDLAKNIQYF. The CDR3 DNA reads TGCAGCGTTGAAGAACGAGGGGACTTAGCCAAAAACATTCAGTACTTC. V usage is TRBV29-1 and J usage is TRBJ2-4, with D possibly TRBD2 on 6 matching bases. Germline-derived CDR1 and CDR2 are SQVTM and ANQGSEA. Trimming took 0 bases from V and 0 from J, leaving 12 bases between them. CDR3 size: 16 residues.